The entry below gives a single T cell receptor (beta chain) sequence along with its context. Its antigen remains unidentified. Clones were read by immunoSEQ multiplex PCR, and TCRdb kept only the in-frame ones, dropping some. The repertoire has 90,000 to 95,000 clones, 82% of them found once; the top ten carry 6% to 7%. This record comes from a study of radiation and T cells in renal cell carcinoma. Study-level background: Nephrectomy followed 15 Gy stereotactic body radiation by 4 weeks.

The CDR3 extends over 14 amino acids. Overall study findings and caveats: From baseline, blood top tumor clonotypes peaked at 2 weeks post-radiation. Pretreatment tumor biopsies were lacking, so baseline clonotypes are unknown.

Time point noted: baseline pretreatment blood. Treatment defined: 15 Gy SBRT to primary tumor, nephrectomy 4 weeks later. After SBRT, blood was collected at 2 and 4 weeks, plus baseline. This TCR was recovered from a man between 60 and 75 years old with renal cell carcinoma. This chain links TRBV21-1 with TRBJ2-1; the tabulated D call, TRBD2, remains unverified against the DNA. TRBV21-1 is reported as a pseudogene. The input for sequencing was blood, taken from a patient whose treatment included radiotherapy and nephrectomy. The CDR3 DNA follows: TGTGCCAGCAGCACCCGGGAGGTCTACAATGAGCAGTTCTTC. Its protein product is CASSTREVYNEQFF.